The present T cell receptor beta chain was sequenced within a study of cytomegalovirus exposure and HLA in healthy donors. Findings and caveats of the study: In a later analysis, specific HLA alleles were associated with 15,000 to 20,000 TCR beta sequences at a 0.05 false discovery rate. A reported reduction in N-insertions relative to the approximately 690-donor mean was seen in an Asian-associated ancestry cluster in a later analysis. Other equally common chains were less clonally expanded than HLA-associated TCR beta chains, a later analysis showed. High specificity and sensitivity for cytomegalovirus status were reported for the classifier.

This clone was detected a few times. Antigen unknown. The PCR used 60 Vbeta and 13 Jbeta primers. Some clones are missing from TCRdb's copy, which holds only in-frame ones; the method was immunoSEQ multiplex PCR. The table records roughly 100,000 clones, around a tenth of them present only once. V shed 5 bases and J shed 1 base, with 14 bases lying between them. The CDR3 is made up of 15 amino acids. Germline CDR1 reads MDHEN; CDR2 reads SYDVKM. This receptor was obtained from a man aged 45 to 65 in good health and CMV-seropositive. The chain employs TRBV28 and TRBJ2-5; maybe TRBD1 (6 bases). Sequencing was performed on PBMCs. DNA for the CDR3: TGTGCCAGCAGTCCACAGGGTAAAGGCCAAGAGACCCAGTACTTC. Its protein is CASSPQGKGQETQYF.